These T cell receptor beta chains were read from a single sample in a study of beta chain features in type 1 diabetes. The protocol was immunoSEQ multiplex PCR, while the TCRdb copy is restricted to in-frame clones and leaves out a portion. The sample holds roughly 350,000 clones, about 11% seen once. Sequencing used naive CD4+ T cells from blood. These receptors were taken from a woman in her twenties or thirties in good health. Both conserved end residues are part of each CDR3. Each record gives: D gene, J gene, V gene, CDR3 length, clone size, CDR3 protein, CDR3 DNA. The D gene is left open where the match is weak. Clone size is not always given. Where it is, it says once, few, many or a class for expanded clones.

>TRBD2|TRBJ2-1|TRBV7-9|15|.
CASSLKASGDNEQFF
TGTGCCAGCAGCTTAAAGGCTAGCGGAGACAATGAGCAGTTCTTC
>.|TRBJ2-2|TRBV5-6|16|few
CASSWRDQANTGELFF
TGTGCCAGCAGCTGGAGGGACCAGGCTAACACCGGGGAGCTGTTTTTT
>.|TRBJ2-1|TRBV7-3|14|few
CASSLGAGDNEQFF
TGTGCCAGCAGCTTAGGGGCTGGGGACAATGAGCAGTTCTTC
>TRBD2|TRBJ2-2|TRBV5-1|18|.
CASSLAGGAGSNTGELFF
TGCGCCAGCAGCTTGGCTGGGGGAGCGGGATCCAACACCGGGGAGCTGTTTTTT
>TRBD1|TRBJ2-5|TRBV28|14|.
CASSPGTVWETQYF
TGTGCCAGCAGTCCTGGGACAGTGTGGGAGACCCAGTACTTC
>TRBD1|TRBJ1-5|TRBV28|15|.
CASRSSGRGYQPQHF
TGTGCCAGCAGGAGTTCCGGCAGGGGGTACCAGCCCCAGCATTTT
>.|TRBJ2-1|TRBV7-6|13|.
CASSSLSGSEQFF
TGTGCCAGCAGCTCCCTCTCGGGTAGTGAGCAGTTCTTC
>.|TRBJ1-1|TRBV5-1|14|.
CASSLPGRDTEAFF
TGCGCCAGCAGCTTGCCGGGGAGGGACACTGAAGCTTTCTTT
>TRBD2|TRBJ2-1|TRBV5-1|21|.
CASSLAGGASGTLRSYNEQFF
TGCGCCAGCAGCTTGGCCGGTGGCGCTAGCGGGACCCTACGTTCCTACAATGAGCAGTTCTTC
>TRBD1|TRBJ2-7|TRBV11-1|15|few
CASSPRDRETYEQYF
TGTGCCAGCAGCCCCCGGGACAGGGAAACCTACGAGCAGTACTTC
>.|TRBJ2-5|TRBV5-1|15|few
CASSLSKGRQETQYF
TGCGCCAGCAGCCTCTCAAAGGGGCGGCAAGAGACCCAGTACTTC
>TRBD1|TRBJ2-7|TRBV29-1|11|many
CSVGQAHEQYF
TGCAGCGTGGGACAGGCCCACGAGCAGTACTTC
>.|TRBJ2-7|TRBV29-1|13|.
CSVARQEDNEQYF
TGCAGCGTGGCCAGGCAGGAAGACAACGAGCAGTACTTC
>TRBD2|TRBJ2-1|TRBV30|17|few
CAWSPKRGDTTNNEQFF
TGTGCCTGGAGTCCGAAGCGGGGGGACACCACAAACAATGAGCAGTTCTTC
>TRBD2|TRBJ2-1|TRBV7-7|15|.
CASSIGLAGVLEQFF
TGTGCTAGCAGCATCGGACTAGCGGGAGTGCTTGAGCAGTTCTTC
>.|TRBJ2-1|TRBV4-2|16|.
CASSQGATRLNNEQFF
TGTGCCAGCAGCCAAGGGGCTACCCGGCTTAACAATGAGCAGTTCTTC
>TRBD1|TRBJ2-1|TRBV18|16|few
CASSLGTGTGGSEQFF
TGTGCCAGCTCCCTGGGGACCGGGACAGGGGGCAGTGAGCAGTTCTTC